This note documents a single TCR beta chain sequence. The data stem from a study of OX40 agonist ivuxolimab in advanced cancers. The data were produced by immunoSEQ multiplex PCR, yet TCRdb's version contains in-frame clones alone and is incomplete. The profile shows 50,000 to 70,000 clones, over 65% of them singletons. The V segment lost 3 bases and the J segment 2 bases; nucleotides outside the gene matches: 7. The CDR3 has 15 amino acids. CDR1 and CDR2 from the germline V gene are MNHNS and SASEGT. The input for sequencing was CD4+ or CD8+ T cells sorted from blood, taken in a trial of the OX40 agonist ivuxolimab. The sequence was collected from an adult with an advanced solid tumor such as melanoma, head and neck, liver or kidney cancer. The chain combines TRBV6-1 with TRBJ2-7; 7 bases fit TRBD1. DNA of the CDR3: TGTGCCAGCAGTGAGCCGACAGGGTTCACCTACGAGCAGTACTTC. Translated, it gives CASSEPTGFTYEQYF.